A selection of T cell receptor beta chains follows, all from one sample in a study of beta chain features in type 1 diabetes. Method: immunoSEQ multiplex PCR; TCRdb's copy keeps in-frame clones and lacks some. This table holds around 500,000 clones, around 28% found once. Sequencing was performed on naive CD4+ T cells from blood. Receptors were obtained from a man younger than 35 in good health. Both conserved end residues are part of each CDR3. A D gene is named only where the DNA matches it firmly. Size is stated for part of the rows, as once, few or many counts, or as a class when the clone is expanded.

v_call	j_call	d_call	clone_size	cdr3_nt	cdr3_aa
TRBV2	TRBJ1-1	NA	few	TGTGCCAGCAGTACAGTCATGAACACTGAAGCTTTCTTT	CASSTVMNTEAFF
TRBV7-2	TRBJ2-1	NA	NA	TGTGCCAGCAGCTTAGCCCTACGAAGCACTGAGCAGTTCTTC	CASSLALRSTEQFF
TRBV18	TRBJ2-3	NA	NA	TGTGCCAGCTCCCCCGGGAGCACAGATACGCAGTATTTT	CASSPGSTDTQYF
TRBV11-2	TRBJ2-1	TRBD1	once	TGTGCCAGCAGCTTACCCGGGACAGGGGGGTACAATGAGCAGTTCTTC	CASSLPGTGGYNEQFF
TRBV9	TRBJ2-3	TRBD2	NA	TGTGCCAGCAGCCCCGGGACTAGCGGACGAGATACGCAGTATTTT	CASSPGTSGRDTQYF
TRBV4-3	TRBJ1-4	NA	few	TGCGCCAGCAGCCAAGAAATGGCGTACAGAAACCGTGCAACTAATGAAAAACTGTTTTTT	CASSQEMAYRNRATNEKLFF
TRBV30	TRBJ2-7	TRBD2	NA	TGTGCCTGGAGTGTAAGGTCTAGCGGACCCTACGAGCAGTACTTC	CAWSVRSSGPYEQYF
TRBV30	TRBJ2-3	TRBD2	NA	TGTGCCTGGAGCCTACTAGCGGGAGCCACAGATACGCAGTATTTT	CAWSLLAGATDTQYF
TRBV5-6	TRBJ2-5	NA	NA	TGTGCCAGCAGCGATACAGGACCCCAAGAGACCCAGTACTTC	CASSDTGPQETQYF
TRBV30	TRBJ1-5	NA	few	TGTGCCTGGAGTGCTCTAGGGCGCAATCAGCCCCAGCATTTT	CAWSALGRNQPQHF
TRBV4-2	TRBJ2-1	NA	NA	TGTGCCAGCAGCCAAGGCCAGGGTCTTTCCTACAATGAGCAGTTCTTC	CASSQGQGLSYNEQFF
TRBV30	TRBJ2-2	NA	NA	TGTGCCTGGAGTGTGCCCGGGACGGGGAACACCGGGGAGCTGTTTTTT	CAWSVPGTGNTGELFF
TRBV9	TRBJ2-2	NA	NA	TGTGCCAGCAGCCTTCTTGGAACTACCGGTCCCGGGGAGCTGTTTTTT	CASSLLGTTGPGELFF
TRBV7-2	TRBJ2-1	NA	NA	TGTGCCAGCAGCTTCGGGCCGCCCGGAGAGCAGTTCTTC	CASSFGPPGEQFF
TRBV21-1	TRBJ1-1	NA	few	TGTGCCAGCAGCAAGTGGTCCGGGGCTTTCTTT	CASSKWSGAFF
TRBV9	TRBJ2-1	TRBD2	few	TGTGCCAGCAGCGTAGGGACTAGCGCCTTGGATGAGCAGTTCTTC	CASSVGTSALDEQFF
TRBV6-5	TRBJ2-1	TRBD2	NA	TGTGCCAGCAGACCACTAGCGGAATCCTACAATGAGCAGTTCTTC	CASRPLAESYNEQFF
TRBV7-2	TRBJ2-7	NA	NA	TGTGCCAGCAGCCTCGGAACGGGAGAGTACGAGCAGTACTTC	CASSLGTGEYEQYF
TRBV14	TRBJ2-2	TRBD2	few	TGTGCCAGCAGCCTGCGACTAGCGGGAGAGACCGGGGAGCTGTTTTTT	CASSLRLAGETGELFF
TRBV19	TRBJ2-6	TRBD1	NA	TGTGCCAGTAGTATTTTGGACAGGGGCGGGGTCCTGACTTTC	CASSILDRGGVLTF
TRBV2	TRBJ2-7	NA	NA	TGTGCCAGCAGTCTCGCTTCGGGACTCCACTACGAGCAGTACTTC	CASSLASGLHYEQYF
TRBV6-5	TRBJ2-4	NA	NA	TGTGCCAGCAGTCAACAGGGTCTAGCCAAAAACATTCAGTACTTC	CASSQQGLAKNIQYF
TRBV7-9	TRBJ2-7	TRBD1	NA	TGTGCCAGCAGCCCATCCAGGGGGCAGGACGAGCAGTACTTC	CASSPSRGQDEQYF
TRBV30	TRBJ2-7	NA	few	TGTGCCTGGGGGACACCGTTCTACGAGCAGTACTTC	CAWGTPFYEQYF
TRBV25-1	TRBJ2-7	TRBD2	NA	TGTGCCAGCAGGAAAGGCGGGAGATTCTCCTACGAGCAGTACTTC	CASRKGGRFSYEQYF
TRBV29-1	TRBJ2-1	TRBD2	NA	TGCAGCGTAGTTAGCGGGAAAAGCTCCTACAATGAGCAGTTCTTC	CSVVSGKSSYNEQFF
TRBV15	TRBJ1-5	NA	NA	TGTGCCACCAGCAGAGATCTAGAGCCGGGCGGGCCCCAGCATTTT	CATSRDLEPGGPQHF
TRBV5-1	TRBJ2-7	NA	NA	TGCGCCAGCAGCTTGGGCGGATACTACGAGCAGTACTTC	CASSLGGYYEQYF
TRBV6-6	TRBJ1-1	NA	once	TGTGCCAGCAGCCCCGCGGGGAACACTGAAGCTTTCTTT	CASSPAGNTEAFF
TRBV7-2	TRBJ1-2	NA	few	TGTGCCAGCAGCTTATTTGGATCAGGTCTCTATGGCTACACCTTC	CASSLFGSGLYGYTF
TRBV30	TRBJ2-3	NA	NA	TGTGCCTGGAATAGACCTAGCGCAGATACGCAGTATTTT	CAWNRPSADTQYF
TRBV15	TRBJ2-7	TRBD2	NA	TGTGCCACCAGCAGACTAGCGGGGAACTCCTACGAGCAGTACTTC	CATSRLAGNSYEQYF
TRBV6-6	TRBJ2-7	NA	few	TGTGCCAGCAGTTACTCCCGTGGGACCTACGAGCAGTACTTC	CASSYSRGTYEQYF
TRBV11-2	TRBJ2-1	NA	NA	TGTGCCAGCAACCATGAGAGCTCCTACAATGAGCAGTTCTTC	CASNHESSYNEQFF
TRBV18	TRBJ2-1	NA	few	TGTGCCAGCTCCCCGCTCCGGGACCCCCTCGGCAATGAGCAGTTCTTC	CASSPLRDPLGNEQFF
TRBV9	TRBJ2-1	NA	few	TGTGCCAGCAGACCCGGGACGCCCAGCTCCTACAATGAGCAGTTCTTC	CASRPGTPSSYNEQFF
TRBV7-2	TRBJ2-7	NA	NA	TGTGCCAGCAGCTACCAGCTGGTGGGGGGAAGCGAGCAGTACTTC	CASSYQLVGGSEQYF
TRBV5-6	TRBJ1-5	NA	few	TGTGCCAGCAGCCTAACGGGTCAGCCCCAGCATTTT	CASSLTGQPQHF
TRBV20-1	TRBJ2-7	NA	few	TGCAGTGCTGGGGAGGCCTACGAGCAGTACTTC	CSAGEAYEQYF
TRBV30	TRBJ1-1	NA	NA	TGTGCCTATACAAGAAACAGGAACACTGAAGCTTTCTTT	CAYTRNRNTEAFF
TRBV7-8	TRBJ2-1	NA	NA	TGTGCCAGCAGCCCCGGGACTTACTCCTACAATGAGCAGTTCTTC	CASSPGTYSYNEQFF
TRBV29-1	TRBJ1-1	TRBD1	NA	TGCAGCGTTGAGGGACAGATGAACACTGAAGCTTTCTTT	CSVEGQMNTEAFF
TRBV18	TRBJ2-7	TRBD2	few	TGTGCCAGCTCGCTCCTGGCTAGCGGAACCTACGAGCAGTACTTC	CASSLLASGTYEQYF
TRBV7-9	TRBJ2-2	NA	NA	TGTGCCACCCGACGGCCGGTTTCCGGGGAGCTGTTTTTT	CATRRPVSGELFF
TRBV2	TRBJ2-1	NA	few	TGTGCCAGCAGTGAGTATGTTGAGCAGTTCTTC	CASSEYVEQFF
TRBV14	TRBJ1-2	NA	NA	TGTGCCAGCAGCCCACGGTTGTCAGATTCCTATGGCTACACCTTC	CASSPRLSDSYGYTF
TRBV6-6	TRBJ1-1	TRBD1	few	TGTGCCAGCAGTTACGCAGGGGGCGGCACTGAAGCTTTCTTT	CASSYAGGGTEAFF
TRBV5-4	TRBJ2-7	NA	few	TGTGCCAGCAGCTCCGGGTACGAGCAGTACTTC	CASSSGYEQYF
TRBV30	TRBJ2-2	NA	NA	TGTGCCTGGAGTGTACTCAGGGCGGGGGAGCTGTTTTTT	CAWSVLRAGELFF
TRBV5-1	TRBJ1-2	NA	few	TGCGCCAGCAGCTTGGCGCTTCCCGGAGATGGCTACACCTTC	CASSLALPGDGYTF
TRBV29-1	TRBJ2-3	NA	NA	TGCAGCGTTGAAGTCGGCAGGTGGCAAGATACGCAGTATTTT	CSVEVGRWQDTQYF